The 31 T cell receptor beta chains below all came from one sample that was sequenced in a study of spatial heterogeneity in lung cancer (dated by TCRdb to about 2019). Their specific antigens are unknown. In the paper's terms, the time point label means: sample taken at primary tumor resection. Points the paper makes about the study in general: The tumor nonsynonymous mutation count correlated with the number of expanded intratumoral alpha and beta TCRs.

Receptors were amplified or captured by 5' RACE. TCRdb shows the sequencer as NextSeq 500. The public reads were quality trimmed at Q25 with fastp and then assembled into clones with MiXCR by TCRdb, keeping productive beta chains. Every CDR3 protein is listed once, alongside the most common genes and DNA of its rows. Recorded for this sample are some 10,000 distinct CDR3 sequences; more than 4.5% of them occurred a single time. The ten most abundant clones make up about 15% of the sample. Sequencing was performed on lung tumor tissue, taken at surgery. The receptors stem from a female donor with early-stage non-small cell lung cancer.

The sample holds many counts of this clonotype. The chain couples TRBV7-3 to TRBJ2-3; D remains ambiguous. This CDR3 has 14 amino acids. Trimming removed 2 bases from V and 0 bases from J, with 6 bases in between. From germline, CDR1 is SGHTA and CDR2 FQGTGA. The CDR3 protein is CASSLGSSTDTQYF. CDR3 sequence (DNA): TGTGCCAGCAGCTTAGGTTCTAGCACAGATACGCAGTATTTT.

This clonotype showed up many times. This sequence joins TRBV30 and TRBJ2-1, with D maybe TRBD2 (6 bases). V was shortened by 0 bases and J by 4 bases, with 13 bases between the two germline ends. The germline CDR1 and CDR2 sequences are GTSNPN and SVGIG (reference sequence). This CDR3 has 15 amino acids. The chain's CDR3 is CAWSVRPGTYNEQFF. The CDR3 nucleotides are TGTGCCTGGAGTGTACGCCCCGGGACTTACAATGAGCAGTTCTTC. Full variable domain (rest looked up from reference TRBV30 and TRBJ2-1): SQTIHQWPATLVQPVGSPLSLECTVEGTSNPNLYWYRQAAGRGLQLLFYSVGIGQISSEVPQNLSASRPQDRQFILSSKKLLLSDSGFYLCAWSVRPGTYNEQFFGPGTRLTVL.

This rearrangement joins TRBV12-3 or TRBV12-4 to TRBJ2-1, with D perhaps matching TRBD2 (6 bases). V lost 7 bases and J lost 7, with 11 bases in between. The CDR3 is 12 amino acids. Written as DNA, the CDR3 is TGTGCCAGCAAGGAGGGTGGAAATGAGCAGTTCTTC. As protein: CASKEGGNEQFF.

This clonotype is medium-sized within its sample. V is TRBV7-2 and J is TRBJ2-3; D call uncertain. Looked up from germline, CDR1 is SGHTA and CDR2 is FQGNSA. V lost 3 bases to trimming and J lost 0 bases, with 7 bases between them. The CDR3 extends over 14 amino acids. The chain's CDR3 is CASSFDTSTDTQYF. The DNA of the CDR3 is TGTGCCAGCAGCTTTGACACTAGCACAGATACGCAGTATTTT.

Worth noting for this clonotype: A much larger clone differs by one base, so this may be a read error. V gene TRBV6-6 combines with J gene TRBJ1-2, with D tentatively TRBD1 (5 bases). Germline assignment: CDR1 MNHNY and CDR2 SVGAGI (reference sequence). The CDR3 contains 13 residues. The CDR3 DNA reads TGTGCCAGCAGTTTTGACAGATACTATGGCTACAACTTC. It is translated as CASSFDRYYGYNF.

This clonotype was counted many times. The CDR3 is CASRPTPLTPEAFF. In nucleotides, the CDR3 is TGCGCCAGCAGGCCGACACCCCTGACCCCTGAAGCTTTCTTT. J is TRBJ1-1 and V is TRBV4-1; no reliable D call. V was clipped by 6 bases and J by 6 bases, with 17 bases between them. CDR1 is MGHRA, CDR2 YSYEKL, per germline. The CDR3 is made up of 14 amino acids.

The table lists this clonotype with a few counts. The chain recombines TRBV28 with TRBJ1-5, with 7 positions matching TRBD1. The V gene end was trimmed by 6 bases and the J gene end by 7 bases; junction bases not matched to a gene: 6. CDR3 length: 13 residues. Per the germline V gene, CDR1 is MDHEN and CDR2 is SYDVKM. This CDR3 is CASSRQGWQPQHF. The CDR3 DNA is TGTGCCAGCAGCCGACAGGGATGGCAGCCCCAGCATTTT. The variable domain in full, with the rest retrieved from reference TRBV28 and TRBJ1-5, is DVKVTQSSRYLVKRTGEKVFLECVQDMDHENMFWYRQDPGLGLRLIYFSYDVKMKEKGDIPEGYSVSREKKERFSLILESASTNQTSMYLCASSRQGWQPQHFGDGTRLSIL.

This rearrangement joins TRBV20-1 to TRBJ2-5; the match to TRBD1 covers 9 bases. From germline, CDR1 is DFQATT and CDR2 SNEGSKA (reference sequence). The CDR3 extends over 15 amino acids. The junction had 10 bases not matched to a gene; V was cut back by 6 bases and J by 2 bases. CDR3 in amino acids: CSAKRTGDPQETQYF. CDR3 bases: TGCAGTGCCAAGAGGACAGGGGACCCACAAGAGACCCAGTACTTC.

There are many counts of this clonotype. The chain uses TRBV27 and TRBJ2-7; D is ambiguous. The germline CDR1 and CDR2 sequences are MNHEY and SMNVEV (reference sequence). CDR3 length: 14 amino acids. Trimming pared 4 bases from V and 3 bases from J, leaving 13 bases between. The chain's CDR3 is CASSSVVRGYEQYF. The CDR3 DNA follows: TGTGCCAGCAGTTCGGTGGTCCGCGGCTACGAGCAGTACTTC.

In this sample, this clonotype is medium-sized. The gene calls are TRBV7-9 and TRBJ1-5; D possibly corresponds to TRBD1 (6 bases). Germline-derived CDR1 and CDR2 are SEHNR and FQNEAQ (reference sequence). The length of the CDR3 is 13 residues. The V end lost 5 bases, the J end lost 7 bases, and 12 bases lay between the germline ends. The CDR3 nucleotides are TGTGCCAGCAGCCTGACAGGAGGGCAGCCCCAGCATTTT. This codes for CASSLTGGQPQHF.

This clonotype was detected many times. The V gene is TRBV4-2, the J gene TRBJ2-1; maybe TRBD1 (6 bases). This CDR3 has 12 residues. Trimming stripped 3 bases from V and 8 bases from J, with 8 bases between. Germline assignment: CDR1 LGHNA and CDR2 YNFKEQ. The CDR3 DNA is TGTGCCAGCAGCCACGACAGGCATGAGCAGTTCTTC. Its translation: CASSHDRHEQFF.

This clonotype is medium-sized within its sample. The germline gene is not matched at one end of the junction; a read error may be the cause. This sequence joins TRBV7-7 and TRBJ2-5; TRBD2 aligns across 11 bases. The CDR3 length is 15 residues. Germline assignment: CDR1 SSHAT and CDR2 FNYEAQ (reference sequence). As DNA, the CDR3 is TGTGCTAGCAGCAAACTAGCGGGAGTGGGGGAGACCCAGTACTTC. Amino acid sequence: CASSKLAGVGETQYF.

The table lists this clonotype with many counts. V gene TRBV18 combines with J gene TRBJ1-1; D not certain. The ends were cut back, 2 bases at V and 6 bases at J, with 19 bases in the middle. The CDR3 consists of 16 residues. Germline V gene sequence: CDR1 KGHSH, CDR2 LQKENI. CDR3 amino acids: CASSPTTLEVESEAFF. The DNA of the CDR3 is TGTGCCAGCTCACCAACGACCCTAGAGGTGGAATCTGAAGCTTTCTTT.

This clonotype is labeled as medium-sized. The chain employs TRBV20-1 and TRBJ1-6; D is unresolved. This CDR3 has 14 amino acids. The germline V gene encodes CDR1 DFQATT and CDR2 SNEGSKA (reference sequence). V lost 6 bases, J lost 2 bases, and 11 bases lay in between. CDR3 sequence (DNA): TGCAGTGCGCCGGTTTCCCCCTATAATTCACCCCTCCACTTT. Residues: CSAPVSPYNSPLHF.

This clonotype was found many times. The genes are TRBV5-1 and TRBJ2-1, with D hard to call. Trimming cost V 2 bases and J 0 bases, with 12 bases left between them. Germline V gene sequence: CDR1 SGHRS, CDR2 YFSETQ. This CDR3 region has 16 residues. For the CDR3, the DNA is TGCGCCAGCAGCTTAGAATTTACGAGCTCCTACAATGAGCAGTTCTTC. Amino acid sequence: CASSLEFTSSYNEQFF.

This clonotype was seen repeatedly, ten times or more. The chain is built from TRBV7-9 and TRBJ1-5, with D unclear. Trimming stripped 1 base from V and 5 bases from J, with 12 bases between. CDR1 is SEHNR, CDR2 FQNEAQ, per germline (reference sequence). This CDR3 contains 15 residues. This CDR3 is CASSLGVGSDQPQHF. The DNA of the CDR3 is TGTGCCAGCAGCTTAGGAGTGGGTTCGGATCAGCCCCAGCATTTT. Using reference TRBV7-9 and TRBJ1-5 for the parts outside the CDR3, the full variable domain is DTGVSQNPRHKITKRGQNVTFRCDPISEHNRLYWYRQTLGQGPEFLTYFQNEAQLEKSRLLSDRFSAERPKGSFSTLEIQRTEQGDSAMYLCASSLGVGSDQPQHFGDGTRLSIL.

In this sample, this clonotype turned up many times. The chain couples TRBV7-9 to TRBJ2-1, with no clear D. The CDR3 spans 13 residues. The germline CDR1 and CDR2 sequences are SEHNR and FQNEAQ (reference sequence). Trimming took off 0 bases at V and 8 bases at J, with 8 bases between the two ends. As DNA, the CDR3 is TGTGCCAGCAGCTTAGCGAGACGGGATGAGCAGTTCTTC. Protein sequence: CASSLARRDEQFF.

The table lists this clonotype with many counts. V and J are TRBV7-9 and TRBJ2-3; D is unresolved. CDR1 and CDR2 (germline): SEHNR, FQNEAQ (reference sequence). V gave up 6 bases and J gave up 0 bases, with 10 bases separating them. The CDR3 loop spans 14 amino acids. The CDR3 region has the DNA TGTGCCAGCAGTCAAGTGACTAGCACAGATACGCAGTATTTT. Amino acid sequence: CASSQVTSTDTQYF.

This clonotype qualifies as medium-sized (0.01 to 0.1%). The V call is TRBV16, the J call TRBJ2-3; D call uncertain. V was cut by 0 bases and J by 5 bases, with 6 bases left in between. The CDR3 runs to 13 residues. Germline V gene data show CDR1 as KGHSY and CDR2 as FQNENV. CDR3 amino acids: CASSQSDEDTQYF. The CDR3, as DNA: TGTGCCAGCAGCCAATCCGACGAAGATACGCAGTATTTT.

Ten or more counts support this clonotype. The chain couples TRBV5-1 to TRBJ2-5; 9 bases are shared with TRBD2. Unmatched junction bases numbered 3, after V lost 0 bases and J lost 6 bases. Germline V gives CDR1 SGHRS, CDR2 YFSETQ. This CDR3 has 14 amino acids. The CDR3 here is CASSLDGTSQTQYF. The DNA of the CDR3 is TGCGCCAGCAGCTTGGACGGGACTAGCCAGACCCAGTACTTC.

This clonotype was recorded many times. This chain connects TRBV11-3 to TRBJ1-1; D unresolved. Trimming pared 0 bases from V and 1 base from J, leaving 3 bases between. The germline gives CDR1 SGHNT, CDR2 YENEEA. This CDR3 has 13 residues. The CDR3 region is CASSLEQNTEAFF. The CDR3 DNA reads as TGTGCCAGCAGCTTAGAACAGAACACTGAAGCTTTCTTT.

This clonotype was counted between two and nine times. This sequence joins TRBV6-5 and TRBJ1-3; no definite D call. V was pared by 0 bases and J by 0 bases, with 6 bases between. The CDR3 spans 15 residues. Germline V gives CDR1 MNHEY, CDR2 SVGAGI. The CDR3, as DNA: TGTGCCAGCAGTTACTCGCGAGACTCTGGAAACACCATATATTTT. Encoded protein: CASSYSRDSGNTIYF.

This clonotype was observed at least ten times. This chain connects TRBV10-3 to TRBJ2-1; D is tentatively TRBD1 or TRBD2 (6 bases each). Between the trimmed V and J ends, which lost 7 bases and 9 bases, there was a span of 16 bases. The CDR3 totals 13 residues. Germline loops: CDR1 ENHRY, CDR2 SYGVKD. The CDR3 coding sequence is TGTGCCATCACCGAAGGGGGGTTTGGTGAGCAGTTCTTC. Amino acid sequence: CAITEGGFGEQFF.

This clonotype is medium-sized in the sample. V gene TRBV20-1 combines with J gene TRBJ1-1, with D possibly TRBD1 on 6 matching bases. V lost 2 bases and J lost 0, with 10 bases in between. Germline V gene data show CDR1 as DFQATT and CDR2 as SNEGSKA (reference sequence). CDR3 size: 14 residues. As DNA, the CDR3 is TGCAGTGCTAGATCCAGGGGAATGAACACTGAAGCTTTCTTT. Its protein product is CSARSRGMNTEAFF.

This clonotype was found many times. The V gene is TRBV24-1, the J gene TRBJ2-3; maybe TRBD2 (5 bases). CDR1 is KGHDR, CDR2 SFDVKD, per germline. This CDR3 spans 13 amino acids. V dropped 9 bases and J dropped 2 bases, with 11 bases sitting between them. The DNA of the CDR3 is TGTGCCACCTGGGGAGAAAACACAGATACGCAGTATTTT. It codes for CATWGENTDTQYF.

This clonotype was seen ten or more times. The chain carries TRBV11-2 and TRBJ1-3; no reliable D call. This CDR3 region has 14 residues. Germline CDR1 and CDR2: SGHAT and FQNNGV. Between the trimmed V and J ends, which lost 4 bases and 1 base, there was a span of 8 bases. The CDR3 reads CASSSGSSGNTIYF. The CDR3 DNA reads as TGTGCCAGCAGCTCTGGGAGTTCTGGAAACACCATATATTTT.

The rearrangement links TRBV12-3 or TRBV12-4 to TRBJ1-2; unclear D gene. The V end was cut by 7 bases, the J end by 6 bases, with 12 bases between. The CDR3 consists of 12 residues. The DNA of the CDR3 is TGTGCCAGCACCCTCGGGCCTAATGGCTACACCTTC. This sequence encodes CASTLGPNGYTF.

Ten or more counts support this clonotype. The chain employs TRBV28 and TRBJ1-2, with D perhaps TRBD1 (6 bases). The ends were cut back, 6 bases at V and 7 bases at J, with 9 bases in the middle. Per germline, CDR1 MDHEN and CDR2 SYDVKM. This CDR3 comprises 11 residues. CDR3 in amino acids: CASREGGGYTF. The CDR3 bases are TGTGCCAGCAGGGAGGGGGGTGGCTACACCTTC.

At least ten counts were recorded for this clonotype. This chain links TRBV20-1 with TRBJ2-2; D unclear. The CDR3 totals 17 residues. Germline loops: CDR1 DFQATT, CDR2 SNEGSKA (reference sequence). The germline V and J ends were trimmed by 0 bases and 0 bases, with 14 bases remaining between them. The CDR3 DNA follows: TGCAGTGCTAGAGATCGGGTCTTGACAACGAACACCGGGGAGCTGTTTTTT. It specifies CSARDRVLTTNTGELFF.

By frequency in the sample, this clonotype is medium-sized. The gene calls are TRBV20-1 and TRBJ2-5, with no clear D. The CDR3 runs to 12 residues. The V gene's germline CDR1 is DFQATT and CDR2 SNEGSKA (reference sequence). V dropped 6 bases and J dropped 2 bases, with 10 bases sitting between them. As DNA, the CDR3 is TGCAGTGCCGCTACCGCTCAAGAGACCCAGTACTTC. It translates to CSAATAQETQYF.

This clonotype is deemed medium-sized. The V gene is TRBV7-9, the J gene TRBJ2-3, with D possibly matching TRBD1 (5 bases). V lost 1 base and J 4 bases, leaving 18 bases between the germline ends. The CDR3 is made up of 17 amino acids. In germline, CDR1 is SEHNR, CDR2 FQNEAQ (reference sequence). The CDR3 nucleotides read TGTGCCAGCAGCTTAGGGGGCATGCTGATTGGTTCAGATACGCAGTATTTT. This translates into CASSLGGMLIGSDTQYF.